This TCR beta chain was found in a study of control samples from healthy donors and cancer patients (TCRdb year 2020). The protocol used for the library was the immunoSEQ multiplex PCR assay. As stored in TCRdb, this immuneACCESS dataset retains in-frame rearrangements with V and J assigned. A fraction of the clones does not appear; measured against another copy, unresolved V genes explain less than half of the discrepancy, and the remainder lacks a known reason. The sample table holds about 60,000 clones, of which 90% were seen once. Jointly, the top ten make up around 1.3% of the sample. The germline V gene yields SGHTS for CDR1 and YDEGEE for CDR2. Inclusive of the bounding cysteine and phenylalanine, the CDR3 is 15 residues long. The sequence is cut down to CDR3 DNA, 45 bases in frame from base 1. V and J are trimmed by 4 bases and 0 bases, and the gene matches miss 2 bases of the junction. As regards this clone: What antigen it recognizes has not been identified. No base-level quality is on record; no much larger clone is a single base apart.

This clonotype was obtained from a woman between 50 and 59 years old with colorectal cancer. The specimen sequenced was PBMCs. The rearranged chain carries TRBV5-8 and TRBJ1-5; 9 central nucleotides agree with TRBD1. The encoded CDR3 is CASSGTGFSNQPQHF. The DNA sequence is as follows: TGTGCCAGCAGCGGGACAGGGTTTAGCAATCAGCCCCAGCATTTT.